Following are 9 T cell receptor beta chains from one sample sequenced in a study of blood T cells in healthy people across ages. For the second PCR, which ran for 7 to 11 cycles, a sample-barcoded 5' primer and a J-beta primer mix were used. TCRdb re-analysed the 5' RACE reads in MiXCR, keeping a single row per CDR3 protein. In the table there are more than 500,000 distinct CDR3 sequences, roughly 28% of which are singletons. The sequenced sample was blood. The receptors stem from a woman aged 70-85 years in good health.

The genes are TRBV5-5 and TRBJ2-3, with D perhaps TRBD2 (5 bases). V dropped 4 bases and J dropped 8 bases, with 26 bases sitting between them. This CDR3 is built from 17 residues. Looked up from germline, CDR1 is SGHKS and CDR2 is YYEKEE (reference sequence). The CDR3 coding sequence is TGTGCCAGCAGCCTTGGACTGCCCAATGGCCCCACCGGTACGCAGTATTTT. Translated, it gives CASSLGLPNGPTGTQYF.

The chain uses TRBV20-1 and TRBJ2-3, with 12 bases that match TRBD2. The CDR3 length is 15 residues. Germline V lookup: CDR1 DFQATT, CDR2 SNEGSKA (reference sequence). J was trimmed by 4 bases and V by 2 bases; bases with no gene match: 4. CDR3 sequence reads: CSARLGTSGSDTQYF. CDR3 bases: TGCAGTGCTAGACTCGGGACTAGCGGGTCAGATACGCAGTATTTT.

V is TRBV6-6 and J is TRBJ2-6; weak D call: TRBD2 (5 bases). The CDR3 contains 15 residues. CDR1 is MNHNY and CDR2 is SVGAGI in the germline V gene (reference sequence). V lost 7 bases, J lost 0 bases, and 10 bases lay in between. In DNA form, the CDR3 reads TGTGCCAGCACTAGCCCCTTCTCTGGGGCCAACGTCCTGACTTTC. Translating gives CASTSPFSGANVLTF.

J is TRBJ2-2 and V is TRBV19; no reliable D call. The CDR3 contains 14 residues. Germline CDR1 and CDR2: LNHDA and SQIVND (reference sequence). The V end lost 5 bases, the J end lost 0 bases, and 7 bases lay between the germline ends. CDR3 sequence reads: CASSGQANTGELFF. For the CDR3, the DNA is TGTGCCAGTAGTGGGCAGGCGAACACCGGGGAGCTGTTTTTT.

This clonotype was detected many times. The gene calls are TRBV6-2 or TRBV6-3 and TRBJ1-1; no clear D. Germline CDR1 is MNHEY and CDR2 is SVGEGT. Between the trimmed V and J ends, which lost 6 bases and 2 bases, there was a span of 13 bases. CDR3 size: 14 residues. DNA for the CDR3: TGTGCCAGCAGAGTCCTGACACCCAACACTGAAGCTTTCTTT. Its protein product is CASRVLTPNTEAFF.

V gene TRBV6-2 or TRBV6-3 combines with J gene TRBJ2-7; 7 bases are a match to TRBD2. The V gene's germline CDR1 is MNHEY and CDR2 SVGEGT. The CDR3 totals 15 residues. V trimming: 2 bases; J trimming: 0 bases; junction bases outside the gene matches: 4. In DNA form, the CDR3 reads TGTGCCAGCAGTTACGGCGGCGGGGGCTCCTACGAGCAGTACTTC. Residues: CASSYGGGGSYEQYF.

The chain combines TRBV7-2 with TRBJ2-5; D is uncertain. The germline V gene has CDR1 SGHTA and CDR2 FQGNSA. Trimming took 5 bases from V and 2 from J, leaving 15 bases between them. This CDR3 has 15 amino acids. CDR3 loop: CASSRVSGTQETQYF. The CDR3 region has the DNA TGTGCCAGCAGCCGAGTCAGTGGCACGCAAGAGACCCAGTACTTC.

This clonotype occurred a few times. CDR3 sequence reads: CSAQEGGVSYNSPLHF. In DNA, the CDR3 is TGCAGTGCACAAGAGGGCGGGGTCTCCTATAATTCACCCCTCCACTTT. The genes are TRBV20-1 and TRBJ1-6; D call uncertain. Per the germline V gene, CDR1 is DFQATT and CDR2 is SNEGSKA (reference sequence). V was trimmed by 6 bases and J by 0 bases, leaving 15 bases between them. The CDR3 covers 16 residues.

This chain connects TRBV11-2 to TRBJ2-5; 12 bases map to TRBD2. The ends lost 3 bases at V and 7 bases at J; junction bases unmatched: 6. CDR1 and CDR2 (germline): SGHAT, FQNNGV. The CDR3 contains 15 residues. The CDR3 here is CASSLTSGRGATQYF. As DNA, the CDR3 is TGTGCCAGCAGCTTGACTAGCGGGAGAGGGGCGACCCAGTACTTC. Full variable domain (rest looked up from reference TRBV11-2 and TRBJ2-5): EAGVAQSPRYKIIEKRQSVAFWCNPISGHATLYWYQQILGQGPKLLIQFQNNGVVDDSQLPKDRFSAERLKGVDSTLKIQPAKLEDSAVYLCASSLTSGRGATQYFGPGTRLLVL.